Sequencing of this T cell receptor (beta chain) was carried out in a study of T cell responses to AZD1222 COVID-19 vaccine. Remarks on this clone: The antigen is undetermined.

The germline CDR1 and CDR2 sequences are SNHLY and FYNNEI. The V end lost 8 bases, the J end lost 0 bases, and 9 bases lay between the germline ends. This CDR3 is built from 13 residues. Study-level findings and limits: A mostly white British donor set with more females was recruited, and clonal diversity was possibly underestimated. Among AZD1222 vaccinees, only six or seven were seropositive at baseline.

Measured with immunoSEQ multiplex PCR; TCRdb has only the in-frame clones, and not every one. The data hold some 110,000 clones, with approximately 90% observed a single time. The sample was peripheral blood, taken on day 0 of AZD1222 vaccination. V usage is TRBV2 and J usage is TRBJ2-3, with unresolved D. The sequence was obtained from an adult in good health. In DNA, the CDR3 is TGTGCCAGCGGAGCCAGGAGCACAGATACGCAGTATTTT. It translates to CASGARSTDTQYF.